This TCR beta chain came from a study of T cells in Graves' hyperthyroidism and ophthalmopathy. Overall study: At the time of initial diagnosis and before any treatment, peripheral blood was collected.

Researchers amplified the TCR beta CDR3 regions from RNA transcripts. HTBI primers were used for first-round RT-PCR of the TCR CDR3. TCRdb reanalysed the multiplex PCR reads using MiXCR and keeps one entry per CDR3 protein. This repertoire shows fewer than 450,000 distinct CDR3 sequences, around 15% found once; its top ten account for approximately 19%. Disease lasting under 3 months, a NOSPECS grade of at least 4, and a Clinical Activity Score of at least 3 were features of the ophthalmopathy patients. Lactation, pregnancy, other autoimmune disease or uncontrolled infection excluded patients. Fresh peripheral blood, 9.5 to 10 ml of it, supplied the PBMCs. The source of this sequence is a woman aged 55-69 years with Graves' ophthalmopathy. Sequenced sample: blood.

CDR3 loop: CSVAGSNQETQYF. CDR3 nucleotide sequence: TGCAGCGTTGCGGGATCGAACCAAGAGACCCAGTACTTC. V and J are TRBV29-1 and TRBJ2-5; tentatively, D is TRBD2 (5 bases). This CDR3 has 13 residues. V was trimmed by 4 bases and J by 0 bases, leaving 9 bases between them. In germline, CDR1 is SQVTM, CDR2 ANQGSEA.